This is a list of T cell receptor beta chains from one sample in a study of identical twins. MiXCR, run by TCRdb on the 5' RACE reads, gives a single entry per CDR3 protein. The sample holds 250,000 to 350,000 distinct CDR3 sequences, under 9.5% seen once. The same data also contributed to another study, on yellow fever vaccine responses in identical twins.

Material: memory (CD45RO+) T cells sorted from blood. Receptors originate from a woman under 30 in good health. Each CDR3 is given with its conserved first and last residue. The D gene is left open where the match is weak. A clone size is listed for some rows: how often the clone was seen (once, few, many), or a class if it is expanded.

j_call	d_call	clone_size	v_call	cdr3_nt	cdr3_aa
TRBJ1-5	NA	many	TRBV5-1	TGCGCCAGCAGCTTGGACGGACAACGCAATCAGCCCCAGCATTTT	CASSLDGQRNQPQHF
TRBJ2-1	TRBD2	few	TRBV20-1	TGCAGTGCCTTTACCGGACTAGCGGGAGGGCCGCAGGAGCAGTTCTTC	CSAFTGLAGGPQEQFF
TRBJ1-1	NA	many	TRBV5-1	TGCGCCAGCAGCCAAGGCCGCCGGAGTATGAACACTGAAGCTTTCTTT	CASSQGRRSMNTEAFF
TRBJ2-7	TRBD1	few	TRBV18	TGTGCCAGCTCACCCGGGACAGGGCCCTCCTACGAGCAGTACTTC	CASSPGTGPSYEQYF
TRBJ2-3	NA	NA	TRBV2	TGTGCCAGCAGTGTTTCGCCGAGCACAGATACGCAGTATTTT	CASSVSPSTDTQYF
TRBJ2-2	NA	many	TRBV4-2	TGTGCCAGCAGCCAAGATCCCGGCGGGGAGTCGGTCACCGGGGAGCTGTTTTTT	CASSQDPGGESVTGELFF
TRBJ1-3	TRBD1	few	TRBV20-1	TGCAGTGCTATTCCCGGACAGGGAAGCGGTGGAAACACCATATATTTT	CSAIPGQGSGGNTIYF
TRBJ2-1	TRBD2	few	TRBV7-8	TGTGCCAGCAGCTCTAAGGGACTAGCGGGAGGGTGGGATGAGCAGTTCTTC	CASSSKGLAGGWDEQFF
TRBJ2-1	NA	many	TRBV20-1	TGCAGTGCTAGAGATGCCACTAATGAGCAGTTCTTC	CSARDATNEQFF
TRBJ2-7	TRBD1	few	TRBV29-1	TGCAGCGCTGGGCAAGGGTCCTCGGGACAGATTTACTTC	CSAGQGSSGQIYF